The text below deals with one T cell receptor (beta chain). No antigen is known for it. No base quality information exists; no much larger clone differs at one position. RNA was extracted using the RNeasy kit, and about 0.45 to 1 ug of the RNA was reverse transcribed with random hexamers. The immunoSEQ multiplex PCR assay, which covers 54 Vbeta and 13 Jbeta segments, was used to amplify TCR beta CDR3 regions. Bias from PCR amplification was corrected by using a synthetic template baseline for primer optimization and for computational correction. The paper's processing steps were these. Only productive sequences were kept, with reads annotated to V, D and J genes according to IMGT and analyzed in immunoSEQ Analyzer. To calculate clonality, Shannon entropy was normalized by log2 of the number of productive unique sequences and then subtracted from one. Public and private clones were assessed among the 100 most prevalent clones of each patient and control. Clones were defined as Susac-specific if absent from the healthy and MS cohorts, from 900 to 1,300 published viral clones and from other ImmuneACCESS disease sequences. TCRdb cleaned the public reads at Q25 with fastp, built clones with MiXCR and kept in-frame beta chains. Each entry merges the rows of one CDR3 protein and shows their most common DNA and genes. TCRdb, not the authors, supplied the V and J calls. This sample is represented by some 63,000 distinct CDR3 sequences; 90% to 95% of them were singletons. 0.56% of the sample rests with the top ten.

The record originates from a study of CD8 T cells in Susac syndrome (dated by TCRdb to between 2018 and 2021). About the full investigation: Repertoire sequencing was used to test whether CD8+ T cell activation and differentiation in Susac syndrome was antigen driven. The study compared CD8+ T cell repertoire clonality among eleven to twelve healthy donors, roughly 14 Susac syndrome patients and 15 or so multiple sclerosis patients. Points the paper makes about the study in general: The number of individuals in the TCR sequencing and HLA analysis was acknowledged as relatively small.

Peripheral blood CD8+ and CD4+ T cells from healthy donors, Susac syndrome patients and multiple sclerosis patients were profiled using high-throughput TCR beta sequencing. The multiple sclerosis controls were treatment-naive patients whose relapsing-remitting disease, either stable or active, fulfilled the revised McDonald criteria. Bulk CD8+ and CD4+ T cells were purified magnetically by negative isolation, whereas CD8+ TEMRA cells were enriched by FACS. Blood was collected in EDTA tubes and processed within 24 hours, with PBMCs isolated through density gradient centrifugation. PBMCs intended for TCR sequencing were frozen in liquid nitrogen and were later thawed in a 37 degrees C water bath. Purity of sorted or isolated CD4+, CD8+ and CD8+ TEMRA cells was at least 90%. The specimen sequenced was CD8+ T cells from PBMCs. The sequence came from a human donor with multiple sclerosis.

This receptor has the CDR3 CASSFIPDGYTF. The DNA sequence is TGTGCCAGCAGCTTTATCCCCGATGGCTACACCTTC. The chain uses TRBV7-9 and TRBJ1-2; the D gene remains uncertain. As encoded in the germline V gene (reference sequence), CDR1 is SEHNR while CDR2 is FQNEAQ. Cut back by 3 bases and 6 bases, the V and J ends lie 8 bases apart. The CDR3 goes from the cysteine to the phenylalanine over 12 residues. The retained sequence is limited to the CDR3, 36 bases, with the frame set at the first base.